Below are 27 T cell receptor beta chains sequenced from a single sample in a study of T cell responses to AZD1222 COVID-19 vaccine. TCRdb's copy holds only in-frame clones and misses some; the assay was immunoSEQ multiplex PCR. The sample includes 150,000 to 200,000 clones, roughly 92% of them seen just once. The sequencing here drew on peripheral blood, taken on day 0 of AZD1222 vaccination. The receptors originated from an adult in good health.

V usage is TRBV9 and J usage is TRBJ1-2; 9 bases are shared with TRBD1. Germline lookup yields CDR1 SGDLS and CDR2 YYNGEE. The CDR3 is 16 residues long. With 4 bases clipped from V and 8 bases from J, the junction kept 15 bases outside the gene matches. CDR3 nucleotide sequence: TGTGCCAGCAGCCCCCACGCCGGACAGGGGTTGGGGGGCTACACCTTC. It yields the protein CASSPHAGQGLGGYTF.

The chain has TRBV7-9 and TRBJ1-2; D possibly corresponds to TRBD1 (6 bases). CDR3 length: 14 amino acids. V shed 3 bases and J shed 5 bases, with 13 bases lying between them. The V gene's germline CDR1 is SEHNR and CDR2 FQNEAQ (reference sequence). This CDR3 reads CASSLGRQAYGYTF. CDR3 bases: TGTGCCAGCAGCTTGGGTAGACAGGCGTATGGCTACACCTTC.

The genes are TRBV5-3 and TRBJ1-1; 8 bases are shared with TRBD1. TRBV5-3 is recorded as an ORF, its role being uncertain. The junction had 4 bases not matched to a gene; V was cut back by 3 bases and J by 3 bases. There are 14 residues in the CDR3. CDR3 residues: CARSSPGQDTEAFF. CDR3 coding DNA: TGTGCCAGAAGCTCCCCGGGACAGGACACTGAAGCTTTCTTT.

CDR3 nucleotide sequence: TGTGCCAGCTCTGCAGGACGGGATGAAAAACTGTTTTTT. Translating it yields CASSAGRDEKLFF. The chain joins TRBV18 to TRBJ1-4; no clear D gene. Trimming took off 6 bases at V and 6 bases at J, with 11 bases between the two ends. In germline, CDR1 is KGHSH, CDR2 LQKENI. The CDR3 contains 13 residues.

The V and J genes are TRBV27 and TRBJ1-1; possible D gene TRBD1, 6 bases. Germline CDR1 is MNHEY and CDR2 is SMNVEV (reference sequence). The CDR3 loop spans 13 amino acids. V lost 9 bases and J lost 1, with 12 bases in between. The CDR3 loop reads CASKGEGNTEAFF. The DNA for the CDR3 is TGTGCCAGTAAGGGGGAGGGGAACACTGAAGCTTTCTTT.

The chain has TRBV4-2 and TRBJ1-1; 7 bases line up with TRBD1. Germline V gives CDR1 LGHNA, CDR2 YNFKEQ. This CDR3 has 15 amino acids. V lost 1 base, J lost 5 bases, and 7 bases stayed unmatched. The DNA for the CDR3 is TGTGCCAGCAGCCAAGCTACAGGGGTGTGGACTGAAGCTTTCTTT. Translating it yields CASSQATGVWTEAFF.

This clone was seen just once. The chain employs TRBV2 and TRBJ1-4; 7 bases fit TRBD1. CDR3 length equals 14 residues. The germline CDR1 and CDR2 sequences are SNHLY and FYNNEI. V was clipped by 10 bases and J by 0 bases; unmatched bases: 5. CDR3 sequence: CATGQLPTNEKLFF. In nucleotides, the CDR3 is TGTGCCACGGGACAGCTCCCAACTAATGAAAAACTGTTTTTT.

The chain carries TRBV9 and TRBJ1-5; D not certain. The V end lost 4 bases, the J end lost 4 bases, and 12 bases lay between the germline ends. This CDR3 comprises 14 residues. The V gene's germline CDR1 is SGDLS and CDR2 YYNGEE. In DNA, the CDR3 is TGTGCCAGCAGCCCCCGGGCAGCAAATCAGCCCCAGCATTTT. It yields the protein CASSPRAANQPQHF.

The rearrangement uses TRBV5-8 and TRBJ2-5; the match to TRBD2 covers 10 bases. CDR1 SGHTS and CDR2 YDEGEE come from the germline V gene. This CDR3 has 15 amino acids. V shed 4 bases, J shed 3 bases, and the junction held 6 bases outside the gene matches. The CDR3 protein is CASSAGTSEKETQYF. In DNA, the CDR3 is TGTGCCAGCAGCGCCGGGACTAGCGAAAAAGAGACCCAGTACTTC.

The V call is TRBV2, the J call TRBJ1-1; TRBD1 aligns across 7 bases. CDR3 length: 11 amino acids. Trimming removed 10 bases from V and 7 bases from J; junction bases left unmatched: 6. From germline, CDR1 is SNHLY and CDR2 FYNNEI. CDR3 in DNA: TGTGCCATCCGACAGGGTAATGAAGCTTTCTTT. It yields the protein CAIRQGNEAFF.

The CDR3 nucleotides read TGCGCCAGCAGCCATCATGGGACAGGGGGCTTAGGGTACCAAGAGACCCAGTACTTC. Its translation: CASSHHGTGGLGYQETQYF. V gene TRBV4-1 combines with J gene TRBJ2-5; TRBD1 matches 12 bases. V shed 3 bases, J shed 0 bases, and the junction held 11 bases outside the gene matches. This CDR3 contains 19 residues. Germline V gives CDR1 MGHRA, CDR2 YSYEKL.

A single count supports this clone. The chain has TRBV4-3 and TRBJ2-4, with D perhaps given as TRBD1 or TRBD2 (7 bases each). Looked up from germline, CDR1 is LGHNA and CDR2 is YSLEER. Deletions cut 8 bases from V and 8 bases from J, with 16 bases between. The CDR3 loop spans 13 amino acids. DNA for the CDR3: TGCGCCAGCGGGAACAGGGGAGGGTACATTCAGTACTTC. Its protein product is CASGNRGGYIQYF.

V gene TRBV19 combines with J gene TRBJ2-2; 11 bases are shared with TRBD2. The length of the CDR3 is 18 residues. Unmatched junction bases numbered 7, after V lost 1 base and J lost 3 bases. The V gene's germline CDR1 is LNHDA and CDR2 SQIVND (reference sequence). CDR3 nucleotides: TGTGCCAGTAGTATAGTGGCTAGCGGGAGGACGGACACCGGGGAGCTGTTTTTT. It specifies CASSIVASGRTDTGELFF.

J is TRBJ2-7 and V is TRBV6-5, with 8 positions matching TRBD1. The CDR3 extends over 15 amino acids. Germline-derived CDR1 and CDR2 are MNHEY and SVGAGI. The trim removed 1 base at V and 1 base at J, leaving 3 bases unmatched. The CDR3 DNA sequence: TGTGCCAGCAGTTACTGGGACAGGACTTCCTACGAGCAGTACTTC. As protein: CASSYWDRTSYEQYF.

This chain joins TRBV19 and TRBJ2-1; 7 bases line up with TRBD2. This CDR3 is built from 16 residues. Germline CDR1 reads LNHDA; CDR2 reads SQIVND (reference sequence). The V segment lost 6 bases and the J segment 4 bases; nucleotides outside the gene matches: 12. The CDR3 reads CASSQTSGRVYNEQFF. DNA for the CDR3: TGTGCCAGTAGCCAGACTAGTGGGAGGGTTTACAATGAGCAGTTCTTC. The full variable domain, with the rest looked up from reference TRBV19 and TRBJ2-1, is DGGITQSPKYLFRKEGQNVTLSCEQNLNHDAMYWYRQDPGQGLRLIYYSQIVNDFQKGDIAEGYSVSREKKESFPLTVTSAQKNPTAFYLCASSQTSGRVYNEQFFGPGTRLTVL.

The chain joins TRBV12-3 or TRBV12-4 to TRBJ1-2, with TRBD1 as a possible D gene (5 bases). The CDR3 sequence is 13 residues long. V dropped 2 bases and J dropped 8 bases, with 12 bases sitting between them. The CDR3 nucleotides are TGTGCCAGCAGTTTATCAGGGTTCCGGGGCTACACCTTC. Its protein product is CASSLSGFRGYTF.

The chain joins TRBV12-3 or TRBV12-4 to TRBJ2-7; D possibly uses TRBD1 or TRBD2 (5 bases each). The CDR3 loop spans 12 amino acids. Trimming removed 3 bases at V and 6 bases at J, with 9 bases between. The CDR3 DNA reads TGTGCCAGCAGTTTCGAGGGGCGCGAGCAGTACTTC. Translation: CASSFEGREQYF.

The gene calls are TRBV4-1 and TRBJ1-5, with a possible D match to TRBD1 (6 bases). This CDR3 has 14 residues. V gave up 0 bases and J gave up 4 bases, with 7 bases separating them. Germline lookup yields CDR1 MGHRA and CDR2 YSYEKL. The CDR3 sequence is CASSQDRGNQPQHF. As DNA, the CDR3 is TGCGCCAGCAGCCAAGACAGGGGTAATCAGCCCCAGCATTTT.

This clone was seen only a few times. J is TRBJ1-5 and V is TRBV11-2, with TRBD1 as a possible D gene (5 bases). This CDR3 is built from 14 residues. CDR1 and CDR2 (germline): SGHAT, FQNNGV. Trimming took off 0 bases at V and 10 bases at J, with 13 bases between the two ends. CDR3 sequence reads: CASSLDRGRSPQHF. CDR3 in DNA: TGTGCCAGCAGCTTAGATCGGGGACGTTCACCCCAGCATTTT.

In DNA form, the CDR3 reads TGTGCCAGCAGCTTAGGATTTTCCGGGGTCGGAGAGACCCAGTACTTC. Amino acids: CASSLGFSGVGETQYF. The J gene is TRBJ2-5, the V gene TRBV7-2; D may be TRBD2 (5 bases). Trimming shortened V by 1 base and J by 4 bases, and 16 bases separated the two germline ends. The CDR3 has 16 amino acids. Germline V gene lookup returns CDR1 SGHTA and CDR2 FQGNSA.

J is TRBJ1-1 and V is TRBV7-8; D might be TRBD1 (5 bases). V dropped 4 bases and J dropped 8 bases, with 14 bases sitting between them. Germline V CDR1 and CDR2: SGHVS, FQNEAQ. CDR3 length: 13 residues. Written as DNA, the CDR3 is TGTGCCAGCAGCTGGGGACTAGTGGGGGAAGCTTTCTTT. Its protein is CASSWGLVGEAFF.

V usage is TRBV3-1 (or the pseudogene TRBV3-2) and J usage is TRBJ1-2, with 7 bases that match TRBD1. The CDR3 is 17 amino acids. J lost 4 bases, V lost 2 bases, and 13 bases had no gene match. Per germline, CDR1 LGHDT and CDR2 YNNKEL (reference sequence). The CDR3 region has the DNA TGTGCCAGCAGCCAATCCGGGACAGCCCAAGCTGGCTATGGCTACACCTTC. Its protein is CASSQSGTAQAGYGYTF.

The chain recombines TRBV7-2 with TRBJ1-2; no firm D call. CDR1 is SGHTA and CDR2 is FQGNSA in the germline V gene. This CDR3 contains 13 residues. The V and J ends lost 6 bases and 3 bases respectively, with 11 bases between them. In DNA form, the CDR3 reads TGTGCCAGCAGTCGGCCTGCTGACTATGGCTACACCTTC. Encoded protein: CASSRPADYGYTF.

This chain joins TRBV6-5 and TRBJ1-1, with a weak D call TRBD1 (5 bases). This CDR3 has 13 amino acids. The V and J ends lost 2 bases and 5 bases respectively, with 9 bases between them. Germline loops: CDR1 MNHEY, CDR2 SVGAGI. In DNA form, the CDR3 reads TGTGCCAGCAGTTACCCGGGGGTGACTGAAGCTTTCTTT. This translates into CASSYPGVTEAFF.

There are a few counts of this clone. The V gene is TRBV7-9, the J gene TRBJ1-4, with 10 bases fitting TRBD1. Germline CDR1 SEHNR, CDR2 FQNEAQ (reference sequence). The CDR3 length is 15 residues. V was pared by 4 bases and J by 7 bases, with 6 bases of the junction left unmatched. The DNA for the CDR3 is TGTGCCAGCAGCTCATCCGGGACAGGGGTTGAAAAACTGTTTTTT. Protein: CASSSSGTGVEKLFF.

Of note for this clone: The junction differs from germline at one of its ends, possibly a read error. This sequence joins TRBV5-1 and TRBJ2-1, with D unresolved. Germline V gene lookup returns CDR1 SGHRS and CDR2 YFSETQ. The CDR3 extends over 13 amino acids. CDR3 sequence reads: CASSLKDLSYTIF. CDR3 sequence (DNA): TGCGCCAGCAGCTTAAAGGACCTTAGCTACACGATCTTC.

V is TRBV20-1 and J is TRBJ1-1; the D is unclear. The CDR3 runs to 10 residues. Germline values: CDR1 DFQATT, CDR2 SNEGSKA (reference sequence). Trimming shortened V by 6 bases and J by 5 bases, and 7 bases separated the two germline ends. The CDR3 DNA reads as TGCAGTGCCGTGTGGACTGAAGCTTTCTTT. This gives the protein CSAVWTEAFF.